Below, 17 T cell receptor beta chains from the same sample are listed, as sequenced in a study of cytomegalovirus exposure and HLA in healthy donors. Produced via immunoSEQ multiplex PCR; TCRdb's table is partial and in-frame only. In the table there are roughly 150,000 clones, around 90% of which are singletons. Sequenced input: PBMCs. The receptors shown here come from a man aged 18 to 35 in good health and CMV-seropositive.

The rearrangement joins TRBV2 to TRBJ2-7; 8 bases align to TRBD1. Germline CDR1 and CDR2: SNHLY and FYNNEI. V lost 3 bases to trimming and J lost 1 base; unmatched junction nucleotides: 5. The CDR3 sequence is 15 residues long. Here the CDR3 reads CASSEGGQVSYEQYF. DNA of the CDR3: TGTGCCAGCAGTGAGGGGGGACAGGTGTCCTACGAGCAGTACTTC.

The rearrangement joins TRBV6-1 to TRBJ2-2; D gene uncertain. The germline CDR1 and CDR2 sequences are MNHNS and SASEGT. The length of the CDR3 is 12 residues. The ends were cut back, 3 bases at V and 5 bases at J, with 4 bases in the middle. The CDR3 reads CASSDLTGELFF. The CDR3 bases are TGTGCCAGCAGTGACCTTACCGGGGAGCTGTTTTTT.

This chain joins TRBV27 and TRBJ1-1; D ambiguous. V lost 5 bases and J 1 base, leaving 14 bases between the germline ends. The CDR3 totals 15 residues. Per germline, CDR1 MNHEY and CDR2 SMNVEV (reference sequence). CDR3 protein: CASSPGFAENTEAFF. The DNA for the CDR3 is TGTGCCAGCAGTCCGGGGTTCGCGGAGAACACTGAAGCTTTCTTT.

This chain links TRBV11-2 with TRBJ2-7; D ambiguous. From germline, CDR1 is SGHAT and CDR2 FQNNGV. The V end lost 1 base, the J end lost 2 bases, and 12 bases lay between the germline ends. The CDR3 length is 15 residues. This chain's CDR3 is CASSLVWQNTYEQYF. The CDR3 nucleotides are TGTGCCAGCAGCTTAGTGTGGCAGAACACCTACGAGCAGTACTTC. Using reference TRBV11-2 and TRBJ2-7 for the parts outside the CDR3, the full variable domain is EAGVAQSPRYKIIEKRQSVAFWCNPISGHATLYWYQQILGQGPKLLIQFQNNGVVDDSQLPKDRFSAERLKGVDSTLKIQPAKLEDSAVYLCASSLVWQNTYEQYFGPGTRLTVT.

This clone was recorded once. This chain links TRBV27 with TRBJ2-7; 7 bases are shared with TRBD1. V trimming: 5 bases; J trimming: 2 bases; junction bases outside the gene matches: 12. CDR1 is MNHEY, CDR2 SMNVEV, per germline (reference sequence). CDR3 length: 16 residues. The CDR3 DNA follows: TGTGCCAGCAGTCCTACCCCGGGACAGTCGACCTACGAGCAGTACTTC. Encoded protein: CASSPTPGQSTYEQYF.

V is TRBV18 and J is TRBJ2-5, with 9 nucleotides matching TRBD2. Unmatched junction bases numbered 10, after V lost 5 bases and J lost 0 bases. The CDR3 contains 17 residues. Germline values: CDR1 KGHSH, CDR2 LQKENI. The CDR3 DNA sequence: TGTGCCAGCTCAACATTTGAGACTAGCGGTTACCAAGAGACCCAGTACTTC. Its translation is CASSTFETSGYQETQYF. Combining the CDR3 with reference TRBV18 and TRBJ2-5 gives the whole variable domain NAGVMQNPRHLVRRRGQEARLRCSPMKGHSHVYWYRQLPEEGLKFMVYLQKENIIDESGMPKERFSAEFPKEGPSILRIQQVVRGDSAAYFCASSTFETSGYQETQYFGPGTRLLVL.

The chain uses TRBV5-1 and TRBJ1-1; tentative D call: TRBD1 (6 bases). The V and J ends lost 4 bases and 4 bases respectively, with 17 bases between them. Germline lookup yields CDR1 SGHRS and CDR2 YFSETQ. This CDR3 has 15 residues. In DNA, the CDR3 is TGCGCCAGCAGCGTCACAGGGATTAGGGGCACTGAAGCTTTCTTT. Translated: CASSVTGIRGTEAFF.

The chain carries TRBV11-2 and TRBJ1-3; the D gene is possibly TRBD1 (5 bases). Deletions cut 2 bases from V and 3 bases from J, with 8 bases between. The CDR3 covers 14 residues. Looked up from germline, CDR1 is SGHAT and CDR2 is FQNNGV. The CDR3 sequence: CASSLIRDGNTIYF. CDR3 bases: TGTGCCAGCAGCTTAATCAGGGATGGAAACACCATATATTTT.

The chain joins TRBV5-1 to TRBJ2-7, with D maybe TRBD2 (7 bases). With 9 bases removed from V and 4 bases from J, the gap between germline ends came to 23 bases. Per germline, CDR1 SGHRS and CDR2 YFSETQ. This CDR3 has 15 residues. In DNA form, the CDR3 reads TGCGCCAAAACGAGGGGGAGGGAATCACGATACGAGCAGTACTTC. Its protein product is CAKTRGRESRYEQYF.

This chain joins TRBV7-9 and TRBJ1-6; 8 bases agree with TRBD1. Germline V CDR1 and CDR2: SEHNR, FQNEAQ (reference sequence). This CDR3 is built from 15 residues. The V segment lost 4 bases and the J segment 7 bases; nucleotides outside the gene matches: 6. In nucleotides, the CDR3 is TGTGCCAGCAGCTCCCGACAGGGGAGCAATTCACCCCTCCACTTT. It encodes CASSSRQGSNSPLHF.

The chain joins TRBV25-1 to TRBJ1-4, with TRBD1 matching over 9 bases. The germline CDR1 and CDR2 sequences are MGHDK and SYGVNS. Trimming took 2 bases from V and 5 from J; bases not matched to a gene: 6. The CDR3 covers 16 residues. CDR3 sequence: CASSEGSGQGNEKLFF. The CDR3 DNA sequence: TGTGCCAGCAGTGAAGGTTCCGGACAGGGGAATGAAAAACTGTTTTTT. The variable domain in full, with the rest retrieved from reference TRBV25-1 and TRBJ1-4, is EADIYQTPRYLVIGTGKKITLECSQTMGHDKMYWYQQDPGMELHLIHYSYGVNSTEKGDLSSESTVSRIRTEHFPLTLESARPSHTSQYLCASSEGSGQGNEKLFFGSGTQLSVL.

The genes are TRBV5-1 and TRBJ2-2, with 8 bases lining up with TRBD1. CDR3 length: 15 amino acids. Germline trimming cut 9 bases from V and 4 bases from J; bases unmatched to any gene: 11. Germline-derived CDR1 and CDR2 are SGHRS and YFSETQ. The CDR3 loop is CATYSGGAGTGELFF. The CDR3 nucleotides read TGCGCCACCTACTCAGGGGGCGCGGGCACCGGGGAGCTGTTTTTT. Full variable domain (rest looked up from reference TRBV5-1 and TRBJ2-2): KAGVTQTPRYLIKTRGQQVTLSCSPISGHRSVSWYQQTPGQGLQFLFEYFSETQRNKGNFPGRFSGRQFSNSRSEMNVSTLELGDSALYLCATYSGGAGTGELFFGEGSRLTVL.

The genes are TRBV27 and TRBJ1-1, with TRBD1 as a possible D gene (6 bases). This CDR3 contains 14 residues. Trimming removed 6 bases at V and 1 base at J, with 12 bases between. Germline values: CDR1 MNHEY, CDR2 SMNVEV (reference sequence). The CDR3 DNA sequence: TGTGCCAGCAGAGGGGGTTGGGGGAACACTGAAGCTTTCTTT. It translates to CASRGGWGNTEAFF.

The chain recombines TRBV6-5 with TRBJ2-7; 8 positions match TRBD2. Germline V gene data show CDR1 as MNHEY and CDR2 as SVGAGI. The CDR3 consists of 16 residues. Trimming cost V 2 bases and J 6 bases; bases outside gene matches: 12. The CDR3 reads CASSYRPWSGGGEQYF. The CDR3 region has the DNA TGTGCCAGCAGTTACCGGCCTTGGTCGGGGGGGGGCGAGCAGTACTTC.

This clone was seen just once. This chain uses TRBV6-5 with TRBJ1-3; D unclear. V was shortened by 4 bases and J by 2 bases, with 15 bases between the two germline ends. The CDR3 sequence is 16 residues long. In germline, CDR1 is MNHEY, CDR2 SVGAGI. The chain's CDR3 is CASSSEAALAGNTIYF. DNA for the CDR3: TGTGCCAGCAGTTCAGAGGCCGCCCTGGCTGGAAACACCATATATTTT.

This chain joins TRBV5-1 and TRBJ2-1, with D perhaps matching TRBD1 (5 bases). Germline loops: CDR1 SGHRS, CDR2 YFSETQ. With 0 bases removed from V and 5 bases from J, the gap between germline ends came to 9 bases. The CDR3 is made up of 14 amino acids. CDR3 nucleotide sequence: TGCGCCAGCAGCTTGGCAGGGCCCCACAATGAGCAGTTCTTC. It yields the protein CASSLAGPHNEQFF.

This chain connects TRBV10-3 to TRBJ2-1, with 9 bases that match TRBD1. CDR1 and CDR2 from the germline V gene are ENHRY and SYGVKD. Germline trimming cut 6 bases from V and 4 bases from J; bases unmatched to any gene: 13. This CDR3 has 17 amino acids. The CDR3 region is CAIRPGQGIEGYNEQFF. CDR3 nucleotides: TGTGCCATCAGGCCGGGACAGGGAATAGAGGGGTACAATGAGCAGTTCTTC.